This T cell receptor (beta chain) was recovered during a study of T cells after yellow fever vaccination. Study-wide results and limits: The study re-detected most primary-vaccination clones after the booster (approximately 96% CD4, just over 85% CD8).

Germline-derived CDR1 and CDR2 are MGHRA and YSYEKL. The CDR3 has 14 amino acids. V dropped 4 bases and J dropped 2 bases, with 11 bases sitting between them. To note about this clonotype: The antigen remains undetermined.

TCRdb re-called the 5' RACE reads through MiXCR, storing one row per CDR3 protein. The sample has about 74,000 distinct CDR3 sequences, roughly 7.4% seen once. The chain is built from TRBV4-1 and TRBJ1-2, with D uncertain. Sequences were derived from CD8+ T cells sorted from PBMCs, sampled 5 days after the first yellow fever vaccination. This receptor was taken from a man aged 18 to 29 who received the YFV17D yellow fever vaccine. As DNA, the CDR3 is TGCGCCAGCAGCCGGCCTGGGTTAAACTATGGCTACACCTTC. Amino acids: CASSRPGLNYGYTF.